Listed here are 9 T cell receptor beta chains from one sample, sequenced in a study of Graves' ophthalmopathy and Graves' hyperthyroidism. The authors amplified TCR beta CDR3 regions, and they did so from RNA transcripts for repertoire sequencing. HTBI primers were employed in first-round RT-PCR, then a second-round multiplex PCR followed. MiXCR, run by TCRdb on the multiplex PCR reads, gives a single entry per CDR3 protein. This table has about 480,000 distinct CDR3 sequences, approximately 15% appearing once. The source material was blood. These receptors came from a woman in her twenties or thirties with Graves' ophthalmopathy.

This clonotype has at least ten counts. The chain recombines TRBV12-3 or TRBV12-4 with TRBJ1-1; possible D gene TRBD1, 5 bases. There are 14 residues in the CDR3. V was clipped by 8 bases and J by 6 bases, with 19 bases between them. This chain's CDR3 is CASRAQRSGPEAFF. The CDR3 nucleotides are TGTGCCAGCCGGGCCCAACGGTCAGGGCCTGAAGCTTTCTTT.

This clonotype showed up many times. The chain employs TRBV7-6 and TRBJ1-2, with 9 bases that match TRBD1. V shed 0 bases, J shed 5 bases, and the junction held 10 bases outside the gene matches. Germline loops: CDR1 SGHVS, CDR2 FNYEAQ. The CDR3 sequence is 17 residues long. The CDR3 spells CASSLAPPGQGMYGYTF. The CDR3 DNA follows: TGTGCCAGCAGCTTAGCGCCTCCCGGACAGGGGATGTATGGCTACACCTTC. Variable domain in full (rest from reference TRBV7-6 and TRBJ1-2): GAGVSQSPRYKVTKRGQDVALRCDPISGHVSLYWYRQALGQGPEFLTYFNYEAQQDKSGLPNDRFSAERPEGSISTLTIQRTEQRDSAMYRCASSLAPPGQGMYGYTFGSGTRLTVV.

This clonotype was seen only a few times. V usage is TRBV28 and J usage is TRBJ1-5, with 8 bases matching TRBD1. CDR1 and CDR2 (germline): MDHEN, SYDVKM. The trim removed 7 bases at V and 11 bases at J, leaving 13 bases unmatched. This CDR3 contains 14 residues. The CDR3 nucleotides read TGTGCCAGCACAACGACAGGGGCCCTAGGGTCCCAGCATTTT. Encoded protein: CASTTTGALGSQHF.

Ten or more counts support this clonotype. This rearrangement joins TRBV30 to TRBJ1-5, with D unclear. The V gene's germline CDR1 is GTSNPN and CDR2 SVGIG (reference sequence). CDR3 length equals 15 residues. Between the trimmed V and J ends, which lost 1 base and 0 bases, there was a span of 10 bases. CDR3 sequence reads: CAWSGPLYSNQPQHF. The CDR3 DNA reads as TGTGCCTGGAGTGGCCCCCTCTATAGCAATCAGCCCCAGCATTTT.

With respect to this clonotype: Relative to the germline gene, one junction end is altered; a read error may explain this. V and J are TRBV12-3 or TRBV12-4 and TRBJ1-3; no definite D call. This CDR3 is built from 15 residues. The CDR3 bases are TGTGCCAGCAGTTTAGCGAACAGAGCTGGAAGCACCATATATTTT. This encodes CASSLANRAGSTIYF.

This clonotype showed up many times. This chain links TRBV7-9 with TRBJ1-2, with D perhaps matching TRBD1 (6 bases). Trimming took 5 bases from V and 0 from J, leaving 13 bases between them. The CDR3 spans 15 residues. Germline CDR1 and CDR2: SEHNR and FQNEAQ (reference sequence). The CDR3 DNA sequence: TGTGCCAGCAGCCATTCCGACAGGACTAACTATGGCTACACCTTC. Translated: CASSHSDRTNYGYTF.

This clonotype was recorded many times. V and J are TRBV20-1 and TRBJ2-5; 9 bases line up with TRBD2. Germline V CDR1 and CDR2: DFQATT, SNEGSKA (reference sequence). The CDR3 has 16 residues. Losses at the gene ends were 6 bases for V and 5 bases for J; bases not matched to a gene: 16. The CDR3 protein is CSAMSRGRAGLETQYF. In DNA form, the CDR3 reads TGCAGTGCAATGAGTCGCGGGAGGGCCGGTTTGGAGACCCAGTACTTC.

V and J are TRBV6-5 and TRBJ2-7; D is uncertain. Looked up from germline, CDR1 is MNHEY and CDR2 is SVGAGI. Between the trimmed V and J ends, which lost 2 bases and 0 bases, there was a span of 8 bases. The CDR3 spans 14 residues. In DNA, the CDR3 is TGTGCCAGCAGTTACCTCTCGTCCTCCTACGAGCAGTACTTC. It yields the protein CASSYLSSSYEQYF.

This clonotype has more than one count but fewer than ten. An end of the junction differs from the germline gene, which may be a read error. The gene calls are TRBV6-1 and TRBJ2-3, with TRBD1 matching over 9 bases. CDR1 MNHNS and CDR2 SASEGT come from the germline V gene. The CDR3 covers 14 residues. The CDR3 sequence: CASKRDRVQDTQYF. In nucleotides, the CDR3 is TGCGCCAGCAAGAGGGACAGGGTACAAGATACGCAGTATTTT.